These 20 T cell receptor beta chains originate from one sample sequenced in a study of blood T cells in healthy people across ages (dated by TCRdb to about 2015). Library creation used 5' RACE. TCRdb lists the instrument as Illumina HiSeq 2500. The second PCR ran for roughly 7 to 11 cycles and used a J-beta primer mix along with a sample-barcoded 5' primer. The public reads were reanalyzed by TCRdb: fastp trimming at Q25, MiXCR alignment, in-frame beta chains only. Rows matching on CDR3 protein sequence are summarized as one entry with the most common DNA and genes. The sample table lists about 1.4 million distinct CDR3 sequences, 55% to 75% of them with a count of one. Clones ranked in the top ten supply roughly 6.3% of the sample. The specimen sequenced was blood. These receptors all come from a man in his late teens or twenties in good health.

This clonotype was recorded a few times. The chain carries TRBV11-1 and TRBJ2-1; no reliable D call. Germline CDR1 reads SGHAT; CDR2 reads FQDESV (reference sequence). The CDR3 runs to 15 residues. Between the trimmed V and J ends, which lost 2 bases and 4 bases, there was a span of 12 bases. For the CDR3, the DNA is TGTGCCAGCAGCTTACAGCGCTACTTGTACAATGAGCAGTTCTTC. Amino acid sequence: CASSLQRYLYNEQFF.

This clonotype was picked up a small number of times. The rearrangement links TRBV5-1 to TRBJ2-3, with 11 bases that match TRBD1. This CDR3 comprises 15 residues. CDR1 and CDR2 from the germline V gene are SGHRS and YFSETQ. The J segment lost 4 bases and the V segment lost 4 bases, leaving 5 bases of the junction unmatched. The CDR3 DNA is TGCGCCAGCAGCCCAGGACAGGGGGCGGCAGATACGCAGTATTTT. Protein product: CASSPGQGAADTQYF.

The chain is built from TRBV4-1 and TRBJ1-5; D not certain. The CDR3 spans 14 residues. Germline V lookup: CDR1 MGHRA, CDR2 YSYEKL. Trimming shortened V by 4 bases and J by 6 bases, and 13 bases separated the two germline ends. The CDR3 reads CASSPTGSLQPQHF. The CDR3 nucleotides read TGCGCCAGCAGCCCGACCGGAAGTCTTCAGCCCCAGCATTTT.

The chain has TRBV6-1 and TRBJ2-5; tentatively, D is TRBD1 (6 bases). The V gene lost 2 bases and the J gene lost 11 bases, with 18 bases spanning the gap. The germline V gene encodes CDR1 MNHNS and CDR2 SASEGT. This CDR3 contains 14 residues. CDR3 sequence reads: CASSESLRGVGQYF. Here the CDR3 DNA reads TGTGCCAGCAGTGAAAGCCTCAGGGGCGTGGGGCAGTACTTC.

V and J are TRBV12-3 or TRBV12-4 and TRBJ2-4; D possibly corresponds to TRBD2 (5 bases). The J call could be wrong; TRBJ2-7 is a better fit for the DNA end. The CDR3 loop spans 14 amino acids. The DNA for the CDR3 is TGTGCCAGCAGTTTAGTGGGGAGCACGGACGAGCAGTACTTC. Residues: CASSLVGSTDEQYF.

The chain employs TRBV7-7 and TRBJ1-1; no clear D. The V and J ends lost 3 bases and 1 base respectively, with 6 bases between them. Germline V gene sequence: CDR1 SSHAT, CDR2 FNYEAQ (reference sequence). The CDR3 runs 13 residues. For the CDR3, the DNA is TGTGCCAGCAGCTTTAACAAGAACACTGAAGCTTTCTTT. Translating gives CASSFNKNTEAFF.

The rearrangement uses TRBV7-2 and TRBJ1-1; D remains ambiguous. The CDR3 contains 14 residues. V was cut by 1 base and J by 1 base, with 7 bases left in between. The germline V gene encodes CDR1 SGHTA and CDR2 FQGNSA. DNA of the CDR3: TGTGCCAGCAGCTTAGAGGATGAGAACACTGAAGCTTTCTTT. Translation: CASSLEDENTEAFF.

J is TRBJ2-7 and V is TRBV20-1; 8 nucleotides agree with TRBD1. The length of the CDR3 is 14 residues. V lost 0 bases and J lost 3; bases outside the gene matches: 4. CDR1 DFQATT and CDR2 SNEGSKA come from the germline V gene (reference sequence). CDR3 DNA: TGCAGTGCTAGAGATCCGGGACAGGACTACGAGCAGTACTTC. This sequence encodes CSARDPGQDYEQYF.

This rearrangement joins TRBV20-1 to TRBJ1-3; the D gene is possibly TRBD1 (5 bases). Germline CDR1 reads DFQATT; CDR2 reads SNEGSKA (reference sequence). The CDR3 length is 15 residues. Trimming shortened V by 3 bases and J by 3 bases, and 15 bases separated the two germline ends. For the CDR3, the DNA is TGCAGTGCTAGGATGGTAACGGGGCTTGGAAACACCATATATTTT. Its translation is CSARMVTGLGNTIYF.

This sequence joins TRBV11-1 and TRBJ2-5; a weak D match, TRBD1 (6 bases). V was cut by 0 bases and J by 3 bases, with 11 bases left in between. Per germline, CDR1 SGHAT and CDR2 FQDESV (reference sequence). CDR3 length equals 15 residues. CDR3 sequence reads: CASSLATGTKETQYF. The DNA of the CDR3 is TGTGCCAGCAGCTTAGCTACCGGGACAAAAGAGACCCAGTACTTC.

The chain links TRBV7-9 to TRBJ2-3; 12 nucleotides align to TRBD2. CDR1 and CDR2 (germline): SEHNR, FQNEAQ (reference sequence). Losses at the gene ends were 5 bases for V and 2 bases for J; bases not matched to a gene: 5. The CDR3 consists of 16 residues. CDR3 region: CASSLRLAGDTDTQYF. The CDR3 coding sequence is TGTGCCAGCAGCCTGCGACTAGCGGGAGACACAGATACGCAGTATTTT.

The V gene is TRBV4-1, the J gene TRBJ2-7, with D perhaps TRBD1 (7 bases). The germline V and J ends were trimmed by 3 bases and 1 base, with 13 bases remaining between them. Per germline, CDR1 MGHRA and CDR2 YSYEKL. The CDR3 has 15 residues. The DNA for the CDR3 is TGCGCCAGCAGCCAGGGCAGGGGGACTTCCTACGAGCAGTACTTC. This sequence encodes CASSQGRGTSYEQYF.

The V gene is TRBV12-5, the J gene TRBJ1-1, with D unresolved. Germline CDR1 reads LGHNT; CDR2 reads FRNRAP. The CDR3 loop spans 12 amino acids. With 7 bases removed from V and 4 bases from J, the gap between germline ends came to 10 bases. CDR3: CASEAVPTEAFF. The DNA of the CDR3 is TGTGCTAGTGAGGCAGTCCCCACTGAAGCTTTCTTT. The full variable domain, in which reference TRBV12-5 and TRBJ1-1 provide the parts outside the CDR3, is DARVTQTPRHKVTEMGQEVTMRCQPILGHNTVFWYRQTMMQGLELLAYFRNRAPLDDSGMPKDRFSAEMPDATLATLKIQPSEPRDSAVYFCASEAVPTEAFFGQGTRLTVV.

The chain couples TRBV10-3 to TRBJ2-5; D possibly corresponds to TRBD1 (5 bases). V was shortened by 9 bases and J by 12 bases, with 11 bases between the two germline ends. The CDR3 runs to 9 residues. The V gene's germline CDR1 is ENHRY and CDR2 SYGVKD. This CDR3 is CAITGSKYF. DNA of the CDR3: TGTGCCATAACAGGTTCAAAGTACTTC.

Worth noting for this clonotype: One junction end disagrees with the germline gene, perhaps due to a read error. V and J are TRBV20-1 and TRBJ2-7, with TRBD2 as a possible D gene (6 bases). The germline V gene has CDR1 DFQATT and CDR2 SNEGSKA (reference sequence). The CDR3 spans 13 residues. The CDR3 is CSATGSGTYERYF. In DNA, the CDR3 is TGCAGTGCCACAGGTAGCGGTACCTACGAGCGGTACTTC.

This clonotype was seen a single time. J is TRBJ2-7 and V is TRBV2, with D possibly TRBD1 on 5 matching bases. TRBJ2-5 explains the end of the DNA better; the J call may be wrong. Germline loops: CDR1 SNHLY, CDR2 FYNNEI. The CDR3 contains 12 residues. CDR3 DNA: TGTGCCAGGACAGCTCCCCGGGAGACCCAGTACTTC. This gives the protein CARTAPRETQYF.

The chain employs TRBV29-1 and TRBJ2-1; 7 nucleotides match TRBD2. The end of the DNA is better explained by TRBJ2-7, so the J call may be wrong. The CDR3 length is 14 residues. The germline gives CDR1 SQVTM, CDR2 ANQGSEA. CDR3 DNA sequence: TGCAGCGTTGGTGGGAGGGCCCTGATCAATGAGCAGTACTTC. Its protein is CSVGGRALINEQYF.

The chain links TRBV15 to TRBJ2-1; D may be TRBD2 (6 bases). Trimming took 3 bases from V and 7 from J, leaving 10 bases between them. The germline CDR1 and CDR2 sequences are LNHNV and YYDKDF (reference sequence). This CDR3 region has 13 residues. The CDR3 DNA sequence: TGTGCCACCAGCAGTCCGACTAGTAATGAGCAGTTCTTC. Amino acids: CATSSPTSNEQFF.

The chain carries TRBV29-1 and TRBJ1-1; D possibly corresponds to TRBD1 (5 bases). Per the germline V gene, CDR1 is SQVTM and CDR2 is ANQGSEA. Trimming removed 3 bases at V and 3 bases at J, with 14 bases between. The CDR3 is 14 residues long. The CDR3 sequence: CSVDAGQWYTEAFF. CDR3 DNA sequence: TGCAGCGTTGACGCAGGGCAGTGGTACACTGAAGCTTTCTTT.

The CDR3 sequence: CASSVSPAGTSYNEQFF. In DNA form, the CDR3 reads TGTGCCAGCAGTGTTTCCCCGGCGGGTACGTCCTACAATGAGCAGTTCTTC. This chain links TRBV2 with TRBJ2-1; maybe TRBD2 (5 bases). V lost 4 bases and J 1 base, leaving 17 bases between the germline ends. Germline CDR1 and CDR2: SNHLY and FYNNEI. This CDR3 region has 17 residues.